The 16 T cell receptor beta chains listed next were all sequenced from one sample in a study of cytomegalovirus exposure and HLA in healthy donors. Use of 60 Vbeta and 13 Jbeta primers characterized the PCR. Produced via immunoSEQ multiplex PCR; TCRdb's table is partial and in-frame only. Of around 96,000 clones listed, 55% to 75% were seen once; the top ten hold roughly 3.2%. Sequencing used PBMCs. The receptors stem from a man in his 60s in good health and CMV-seronegative.

The chain has TRBV19 and TRBJ1-2; 10 bases fit TRBD1. Trimming at V came to 5 bases and at J to 7 bases, leaving 10 bases not matched to a gene. CDR1 and CDR2 (germline): LNHDA, SQIVND (reference sequence). This CDR3 has 15 amino acids. The CDR3 sequence: CASSPPGQGSSGYTF. The CDR3 DNA reads as TGTGCCAGTAGTCCTCCGGGACAGGGGTCTTCTGGCTACACCTTC.

V usage is TRBV6-4 and J usage is TRBJ2-2, with 7 bases aligning to TRBD1. Trimming removed 6 bases from V and 4 bases from J; junction bases left unmatched: 5. The CDR3 has 14 amino acids. Germline CDR1 and CDR2: MRHNA and SNTAGT. For the CDR3, the DNA is TGTGCCAGCAGAGAACAGGGGTTCACCGGGGAGCTGTTTTTT. This sequence encodes CASREQGFTGELFF.

The table lists this clone with a few counts. The chain joins TRBV7-6 to TRBJ2-5, with 8 bases fitting TRBD1. Trimming cost V 1 base and J 5 bases; bases outside gene matches: 9. The CDR3 is made up of 16 amino acids. The V gene's germline CDR1 is SGHVS and CDR2 FNYEAQ. Here the CDR3 DNA reads TGTGCCAGCAGCTTAGATGGGACAGGTTTCGGGGAGACCCAGTACTTC. Protein: CASSLDGTGFGETQYF.

This chain uses TRBV5-6 with TRBJ1-1; no clear D gene. V was clipped by 7 bases and J by 8 bases, with 18 bases between them. The CDR3 has 13 amino acids. CDR1 and CDR2 from the germline V gene are SGHDT and YYEEEE. CDR3 protein: CASRPITGYEAFF. In nucleotides, the CDR3 is TGTGCCAGCCGCCCGATAACGGGATACGAAGCTTTCTTT.

V and J are TRBV5-8 and TRBJ1-1, with D possibly TRBD1 on 6 matching bases. CDR1 and CDR2 (germline): SGHTS, YDEGEE. Trimming cost V 1 base and J 5 bases, with 12 bases left between them. The CDR3 consists of 14 residues. The CDR3 DNA sequence: TGTGCCAGCAGCTTGTGGGGTCAGGGGACTGAAGCTTTCTTT. Protein product: CASSLWGQGTEAFF.

The rearrangement links TRBV25-1 to TRBJ2-5; D possibly corresponds to TRBD2 (5 bases). Germline values: CDR1 MGHDK, CDR2 SYGVNS. This CDR3 region has 12 residues. V was trimmed by 5 bases and J by 5 bases, leaving 9 bases between them. Here the CDR3 reads CASSTPGETQYF. As DNA, the CDR3 is TGTGCCAGCAGTACCCCGGGGGAGACCCAGTACTTC.

The chain links TRBV7-3 to TRBJ2-1, with TRBD2 matching over 11 bases. V lost 1 base, J lost 6 bases, and 2 bases stayed unmatched. The length of the CDR3 is 15 residues. Germline CDR1 is SGHTA and CDR2 is FQGTGA. CDR3 in amino acids: CASSLSLAGGNEQFF. CDR3 DNA: TGTGCCAGCAGCTTAAGTCTAGCGGGAGGCAATGAGCAGTTCTTC. Based on the CDR3 plus reference TRBV7-3 and TRBJ2-1, the full variable domain is GAGVSQTPSNKVTEKGKYVELRCDPISGHTALYWYRQSLGQGPEFLIYFQGTGAADDSGLPNDRFFAVRPEGSVSTLKIQRTERGDSAVYLCASSLSLAGGNEQFFGPGTRLTVL.

This clone occurred a few times. The chain employs TRBV19 and TRBJ1-1; D is possibly TRBD1 (6 bases). The CDR3 length is 17 residues. CDR1 LNHDA and CDR2 SQIVND come from the germline V gene (reference sequence). Trimming took 2 bases from V and 1 from J, leaving 17 bases between them. CDR3 DNA sequence: TGTGCCAGTAGTATAAGTGGACAGCCCTTAAGGAACACTGAAGCTTTCTTT. This codes for CASSISGQPLRNTEAFF.

The rearrangement links TRBV6-1 to TRBJ1-3; D remains unclear. V lost 8 bases, J lost 0 bases, and 11 bases lay in between. CDR1 and CDR2 (germline): MNHNS, SASEGT. CDR3 length: 14 residues. Here the CDR3 DNA reads TGTGCCAGCCATATGAGGGCCTCTGGAAACACCATATATTTT. Its protein product is CASHMRASGNTIYF.

This clone was observed a few times. This chain links TRBV14 with TRBJ2-2; weak D call: TRBD1 (5 bases). Germline CDR1 is SGHDN and CDR2 is FVKESK. Trimming stripped 0 bases from V and 5 bases from J, with 16 bases between. This CDR3 comprises 17 residues. The CDR3 loop reads CASSQDPGSWRTGELFF. The DNA of the CDR3 is TGTGCCAGCAGCCAAGACCCAGGGTCTTGGCGGACCGGGGAGCTGTTTTTT.

Comment on this clone: One end of the junction does not line up with germline, which may come from a read error. The gene calls are TRBV18 and TRBJ2-2, with 7 positions matching TRBD1. The germline V gene encodes CDR1 KGHSH and CDR2 LQKENI. The CDR3 contains 15 residues. The DNA of the CDR3 is TGTGCCAGCCCACCCGGGACAGAGAACACCGGGGAGCTGTTTTTT. Amino acids: CASPPGTENTGELFF.

The chain links TRBV7-3 to TRBJ2-1, with 9 nucleotides matching TRBD1. Trimming removed 5 bases from V and 8 bases from J; junction bases left unmatched: 7. Germline values: CDR1 SGHTA, CDR2 FQGTGA. This CDR3 is 14 amino acids long. The CDR3 loop reads CASSSWTGAHEQFF. CDR3 DNA sequence: TGTGCCAGCAGCAGTTGGACAGGGGCCCATGAGCAGTTCTTC.

The V call is TRBV29-1, the J call TRBJ1-1; 8 bases are shared with TRBD1. J gave up 4 bases and V 7 bases, and 8 bases lay outside the gene matches. The germline gives CDR1 SQVTM, CDR2 ANQGSEA. The CDR3 has 13 residues. The CDR3 DNA reads as TGCAGCGCTCTGACAGGGGTTGGCACTGAAGCTTTCTTT. Protein product: CSALTGVGTEAFF.

The chain recombines TRBV6-5 with TRBJ1-1; tentatively, D is TRBD1 (5 bases). The germline CDR1 and CDR2 sequences are MNHEY and SVGAGI. V dropped 0 bases and J dropped 3 bases, with 8 bases sitting between them. The CDR3 consists of 14 residues. The CDR3: CASSYSGGYTEAFF. Here the CDR3 DNA reads TGTGCCAGCAGTTACTCCGGGGGGTACACTGAAGCTTTCTTT.

The chain couples TRBV5-6 to TRBJ1-3; D is undetermined. The germline V gene has CDR1 SGHDT and CDR2 YYEEEE. There are 15 residues in the CDR3. Trimming shortened V by 0 bases and J by 4 bases, and 11 bases separated the two germline ends. CDR3 sequence: CASSLGAFRGNTIYF. The CDR3 DNA sequence: TGTGCCAGCAGCTTGGGAGCTTTCCGGGGAAACACCATATATTTT.

The chain combines TRBV15 with TRBJ2-7; 8 bases match TRBD2. From germline, CDR1 is LNHNV and CDR2 YYDKDF (reference sequence). V dropped 0 bases and J dropped 4; count of bases not matched to a gene: 8. The CDR3 length is 16 residues. The CDR3 protein is CATSRDRSSGLYEQYF. CDR3 DNA sequence: TGTGCCACCAGCAGAGATCGGTCTAGCGGGTTATACGAGCAGTACTTC.